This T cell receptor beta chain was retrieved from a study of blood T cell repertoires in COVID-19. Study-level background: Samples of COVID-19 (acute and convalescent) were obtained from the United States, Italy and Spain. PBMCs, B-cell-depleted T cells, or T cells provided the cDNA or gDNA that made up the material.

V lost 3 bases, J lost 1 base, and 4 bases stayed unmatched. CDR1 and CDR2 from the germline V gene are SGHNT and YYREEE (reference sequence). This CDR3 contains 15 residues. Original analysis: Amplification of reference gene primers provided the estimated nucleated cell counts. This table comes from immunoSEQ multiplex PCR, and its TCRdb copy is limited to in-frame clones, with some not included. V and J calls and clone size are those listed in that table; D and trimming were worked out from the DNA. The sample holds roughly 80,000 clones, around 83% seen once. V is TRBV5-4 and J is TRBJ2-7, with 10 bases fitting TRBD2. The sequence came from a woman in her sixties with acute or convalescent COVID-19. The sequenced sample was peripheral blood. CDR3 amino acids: CASSSFSGGSYEQYF. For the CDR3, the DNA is TGTGCCAGCAGCTCATTTAGCGGGGGGTCCTACGAGCAGTACTTC.